This TCR beta chain came from a study of CXCR3-negative and CXCR3-positive naive CD8 T cells. The germline CDR1 and CDR2 sequences are SGHVS and FNYEAQ. This CDR3 has 14 amino acids. To note about this clonotype: Its target is unknown.

Study-wide findings and caveats: CXCR3-positive naive cells had TRB CDR3s that were more hydrophobic than CXCR3-negative naive cells had.

UMI-labeled 5' RACE yielded the TRB cDNA libraries. Reprocessing the 5' RACE reads, TCRdb reports a single entry for every CDR3 protein and omits DNA. The sample table sets out about 98,000 distinct CDR3 sequences. This TCR came from a human donor in good health. Some clones in this sample may be carry-over from other donors' samples. The sequenced sample was naive CXCR3+ CD8+ T cells from blood. Subset noted: CD45RO-CCR7+CD27+CD95- naive CD8+ T cells expressing CXCR3 (TNR3+). The chain joins TRBV7-6 to TRBJ2-3. The CDR3 here is CASSLAAREDTQYF.